A single sample is the source of the 11 T cell receptor beta chains below, sequenced in a study of identical twins. TCRdb ran MiXCR on the 5' RACE reads and lists one entry per CDR3 protein. The sample yields 700,000 or so distinct CDR3 sequences, less than 25% seen once. This sample also belongs to another study, concerning T cells expressing NK-cell markers.

Sample: PBMCs. The origin of the receptors is a young woman in good health.

The chain carries TRBV27 and TRBJ1-1; 11 bases map to TRBD1. The CDR3 is 14 amino acids. V trimming: 5 bases; J trimming: 4 bases; junction bases outside the gene matches: 3. Germline CDR1 MNHEY, CDR2 SMNVEV (reference sequence). The CDR3 DNA reads as TGTGCCAGCAGTCGGGGGACAGGGGGCACTGAAGCTTTCTTT. It is translated as CASSRGTGGTEAFF.

This clonotype was picked up many times. The genes are TRBV18 and TRBJ2-7, with D unresolved. The CDR3 covers 15 residues. Trimming took 1 base from V and 0 from J, leaving 10 bases between them. Germline assignment: CDR1 KGHSH and CDR2 LQKENI. DNA of the CDR3: TGTGCCAGCTCACCACGCCAGGATTCCTCCTACGAGCAGTACTTC. It yields the protein CASSPRQDSSYEQYF.

The chain recombines TRBV7-9 with TRBJ2-1; D is possibly TRBD1 (5 bases). CDR1 and CDR2 from the germline V gene are SEHNR and FQNEAQ (reference sequence). The CDR3 totals 12 residues. V lost 3 bases to trimming and J lost 9 bases, with 9 bases between them. CDR3 residues: CASSFGDSEQFF. The CDR3 DNA reads as TGTGCCAGCAGCTTTGGTGACAGTGAGCAGTTCTTC. Drawing the rest from reference TRBV7-9 and TRBJ2-1, the complete variable domain is DTGVSQNPRHKITKRGQNVTFRCDPISEHNRLYWYRQTLGQGPEFLTYFQNEAQLEKSRLLSDRFSAERPKGSFSTLEIQRTEQGDSAMYLCASSFGDSEQFFGPGTRLTVL.

This chain links TRBV11-1 with TRBJ2-6; D possibly corresponds to TRBD1 (7 bases). The CDR3 is 18 amino acids. CDR1 and CDR2 from the germline V gene are SGHAT and FQDESV (reference sequence). The V and J ends lost 1 base and 4 bases respectively, with 17 bases between them. In DNA form, the CDR3 reads TGTGCCAGCAGCTTAGGCGGGACAGCATGGACCGGGGCCAACGTCCTGACTTTC. Translated, it gives CASSLGGTAWTGANVLTF.

This clonotype was observed a handful of times. The chain employs TRBV5-6 and TRBJ2-7, with TRBD2 matching over 10 bases. Germline CDR1 SGHDT, CDR2 YYEEEE. The CDR3 is made up of 13 amino acids. J was trimmed by 4 bases and V by 5 bases; bases with no gene match: 3. CDR3 bases: TGTGCCAGCAGGGTAGCGGGAGGTTACGAGCAGTACTTC. Translated: CASRVAGGYEQYF.

This clonotype showed up just a few times. The chain uses TRBV6-1 and TRBJ2-3, with TRBD2 matching over 8 bases. V shed 6 bases and J 8 bases; nucleotides not matched to a gene: 7. CDR1 MNHNS and CDR2 SASEGT come from the germline V gene. The CDR3 runs to 13 residues. CDR3 sequence (DNA): TGTGCCAGCAGACGGGAGGGCCGCGGTACGCAGTATTTT. This codes for CASRREGRGTQYF.

The chain employs TRBV20-1 and TRBJ2-7; 9 bases match TRBD1. Germline-derived CDR1 and CDR2 are DFQATT and SNEGSKA (reference sequence). This CDR3 is 14 amino acids long. Trimming removed 5 bases from V and 4 bases from J; junction bases left unmatched: 9. For the CDR3, the DNA is TGCAGTGCTCCCTGGGGACAGGGAAGGTACGAGCAGTACTTC. The encoded protein is CSAPWGQGRYEQYF.

The chain combines TRBV12-3 or TRBV12-4 with TRBJ2-1, with 11 bases matching TRBD2. J was trimmed by 7 bases and V by 6 bases; bases with no gene match: 8. This CDR3 region has 15 residues. The CDR3 spells CASSRGTSGKNEQFF. The CDR3, as DNA: TGTGCCAGCAGCCGAGGGACTAGCGGTAAGAATGAGCAGTTCTTC.

This sequence joins TRBV6-5 and TRBJ2-3, with D unresolved. CDR3 size: 14 residues. The germline gives CDR1 MNHEY, CDR2 SVGAGI. The V and J ends lost 2 bases and 2 bases respectively, with 8 bases between them. CDR3 protein: CASSYQRLTDTQYF. The CDR3, as DNA: TGTGCCAGCAGTTACCAAAGACTCACAGATACGCAGTATTTT.

J is TRBJ2-3 and V is TRBV10-3; D is unclear. The germline V gene has CDR1 ENHRY and CDR2 SYGVKD. This CDR3 contains 15 residues. Trimming took off 6 bases at V and 2 bases at J, with 15 bases between the two ends. The CDR3, as DNA: TGTGCCATCAGAGGCAGCCGGGCCTCCACAGATACGCAGTATTTT. Its translation: CAIRGSRASTDTQYF.

In this sample, this clonotype turned up a few times. The chain couples TRBV29-1 to TRBJ2-3; perhaps TRBD2 as D (6 bases). Germline V lookup: CDR1 SQVTM, CDR2 ANQGSEA. CDR3 length: 13 amino acids. Trimming stripped 4 bases from V and 3 bases from J, with 11 bases between. The CDR3 region is CSVGGGWTDTQYF. CDR3 nucleotides: TGCAGCGTTGGGGGAGGTTGGACAGATACGCAGTATTTT.